This note documents a single TCR beta chain sequence. Its cognate antigen is unknown. At one of its ends the junction is not consistent with the germline gene, which may arise from a read error. This record belongs to a study of T cell repertoires in cytomegalovirus infection. Study background: Both recently identified HLA-C-restricted and well-studied HLA-B-restricted CMV epitopes were used in the study. Public TCR beta signatures marked donors with CMV infection and the matching HLA.

General study results and limits: Within the response measured ex vivo, HLA-C-restricted CMV-specific TCR beta clonotypes were dominant.

This CDR3 spans 13 amino acids. Germline CDR1 and CDR2: SGHTA and FQGNSA. TCRdb called the reads again in MiXCR, with one record for every CDR3 protein. The data hold 450,000 to 550,000 distinct CDR3 sequences, with roughly 42% observed a single time. The sequenced sample was cultured PBMCs, obtained from culture after CMV antigen stimulation. The receptor comes from a human donor in good health (CMV status not recorded). Some clones in this sample may be carry-over from other donors' samples. This chain connects TRBV7-2 to TRBJ1-4, with D possibly TRBD1 on 5 matching bases. The CDR3 DNA is TGTGCCGGCAGCCCCAGGGACGGTGAAAAACTGTTTTTT. It yields the protein CAGSPRDGEKLFF.